This TCR beta chain was sequenced during a study of OX40 agonist ivuxolimab in advanced cancers. Study at large: Treatment received earlier with anti-PD-1, anti-PD-L1 or anti-CTLA-4 agents was allowed, and less than 45% had some.

Per the germline V gene, CDR1 is SGDLS and CDR2 is YYNGEE. The CDR3 spans 12 residues. Between the trimmed V and J ends, which lost 0 bases and 8 bases, there was a span of 8 bases. Peripheral blood came from all dose cohorts at three timepoints. Assay used: immunoSEQ multiplex PCR; TCRdb lists only in-frame clones, some missing. The data show about 53,000 clones, 70% to 90% seen once. V usage is TRBV9 and J usage is TRBJ1-2, with D unclear. The sequencing used CD4+ or CD8+ T cells sorted from blood, collected in a trial of the OX40 agonist ivuxolimab. The receptor's source is an adult with an advanced solid tumor such as melanoma, head and neck, liver or kidney cancer. CDR3 protein: CASSVGSGGYTF. In DNA form, the CDR3 reads TGTGCCAGCAGCGTAGGTTCGGGAGGCTACACCTTC.